This TCR beta chain was captured by sequencing in a study of post-analysis software for immune sequencing data. Regarding the study as a whole: Five or six TRBV segments were more frequent in patients than controls; TRBV5-6, TRBV5-1 and TRBV20-1 belonged to this group. Strong co-clustering by F measure was evident for samples that had been prepared in the same batch.

Unique molecular identifiers were carried by the TCR beta cDNA libraries. Out of roughly 1 to 11 million T cells, about 500,000 cDNA molecules were generated. TCRdb ran MiXCR on the PCR reads and lists one entry per CDR3 protein. The data show approximately 730,000 distinct CDR3 sequences, 25% to 30% seen once. This CDR3 is built from 14 residues. V was clipped by 1 base and J by 7 bases, with 11 bases between them. CDR1 SGHDT and CDR2 YYEEEE come from the germline V gene. Points on this clonotype: Its cognate antigen is unknown.

This chain joins TRBV5-6 and TRBJ1-4; maybe TRBD1 (5 bases). Sequenced sample: blood. This clonotype was sampled from a girl aged 10 to 17 with multiple sclerosis. The CDR3 sequence is CASSLRGIGEKLFF. The CDR3 coding sequence is TGTGCCAGCAGCTTGCGGGGGATTGGTGAAAAACTGTTTTTT. Drawing the rest from reference TRBV5-6 and TRBJ1-4, the complete variable domain is DAGVTQSPTHLIKTRGQQVTLRCSPKSGHDTVSWYQQALGQGPQFIFQYYEEEERQRGNFPDRFSGHQFPNYSSELNVNALLLGDSALYLCASSLRGIGEKLFFGSGTQLSVL.